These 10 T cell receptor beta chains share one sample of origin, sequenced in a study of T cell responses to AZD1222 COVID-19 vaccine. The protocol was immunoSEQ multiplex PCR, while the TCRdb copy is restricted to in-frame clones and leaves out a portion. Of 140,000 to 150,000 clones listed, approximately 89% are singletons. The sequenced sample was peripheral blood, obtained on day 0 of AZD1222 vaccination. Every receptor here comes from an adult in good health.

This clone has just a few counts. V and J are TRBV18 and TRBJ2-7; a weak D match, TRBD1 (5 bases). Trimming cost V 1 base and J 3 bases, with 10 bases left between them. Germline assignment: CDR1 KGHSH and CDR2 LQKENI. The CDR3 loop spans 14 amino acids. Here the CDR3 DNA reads TGTGCCAGCTCACCACAGACAGATTTCTACGAGCAGTACTTC. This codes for CASSPQTDFYEQYF. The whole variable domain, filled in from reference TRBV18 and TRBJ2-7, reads NAGVMQNPRHLVRRRGQEARLRCSPMKGHSHVYWYRQLPEEGLKFMVYLQKENIIDESGMPKERFSAEFPKEGPSILRIQQVVRGDSAAYFCASSPQTDFYEQYFGPGTRLTVT.

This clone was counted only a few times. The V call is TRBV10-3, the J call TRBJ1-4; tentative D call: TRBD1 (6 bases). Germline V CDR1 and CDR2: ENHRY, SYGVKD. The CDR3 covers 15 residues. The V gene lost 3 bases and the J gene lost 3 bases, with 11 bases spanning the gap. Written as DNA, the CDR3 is TGTGCCATCAGTGACGGGGGGCTGGCTAATGAAAAACTGTTTTTT. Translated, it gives CAISDGGLANEKLFF.

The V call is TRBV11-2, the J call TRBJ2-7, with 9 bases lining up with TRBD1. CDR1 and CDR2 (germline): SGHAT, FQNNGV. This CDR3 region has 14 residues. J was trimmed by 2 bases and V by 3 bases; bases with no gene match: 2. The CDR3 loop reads CASSLGQGAYEQYF. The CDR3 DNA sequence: TGTGCCAGCAGCTTGGGACAGGGAGCCTACGAGCAGTACTTC.

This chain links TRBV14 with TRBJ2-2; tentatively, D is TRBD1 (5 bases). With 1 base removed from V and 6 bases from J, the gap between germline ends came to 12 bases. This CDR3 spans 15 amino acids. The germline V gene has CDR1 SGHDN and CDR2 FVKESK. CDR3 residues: CASSQGQGWSGELFF. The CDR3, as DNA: TGTGCCAGCAGCCAAGGCCAGGGATGGTCCGGGGAGCTGTTTTTT.

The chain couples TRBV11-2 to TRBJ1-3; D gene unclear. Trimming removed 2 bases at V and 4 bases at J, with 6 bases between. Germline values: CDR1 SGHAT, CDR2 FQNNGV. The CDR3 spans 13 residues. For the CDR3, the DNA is TGTGCCAGCAGCTTAAGACTAGGAAACACCATATATTTT. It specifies CASSLRLGNTIYF.

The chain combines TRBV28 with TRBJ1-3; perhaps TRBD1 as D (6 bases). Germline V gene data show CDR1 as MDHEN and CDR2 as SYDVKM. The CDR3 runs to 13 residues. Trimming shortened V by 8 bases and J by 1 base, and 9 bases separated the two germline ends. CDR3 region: CASVDSSGNTIYF. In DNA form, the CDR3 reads TGTGCCAGCGTGGACAGTTCTGGAAACACCATATATTTT.

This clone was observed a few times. The CDR3 loop reads CASSEVIAGGPSDTQYF. The CDR3 coding sequence is TGTGCCAGCAGTGAAGTAATTGCGGGGGGGCCATCAGATACGCAGTATTTT. The rearrangement joins TRBV6-1 to TRBJ2-3; 9 bases fit TRBD2. Germline lookup yields CDR1 MNHNS and CDR2 SASEGT. The V segment lost 1 base and the J segment 4 bases; nucleotides outside the gene matches: 9. This CDR3 is built from 17 residues.

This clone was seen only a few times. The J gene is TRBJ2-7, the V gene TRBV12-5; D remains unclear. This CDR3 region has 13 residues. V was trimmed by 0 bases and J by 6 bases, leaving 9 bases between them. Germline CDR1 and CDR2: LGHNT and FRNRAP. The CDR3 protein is CASGLVGRGEQYF. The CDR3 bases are TGTGCTAGTGGTTTGGTAGGACGCGGCGAGCAGTACTTC.

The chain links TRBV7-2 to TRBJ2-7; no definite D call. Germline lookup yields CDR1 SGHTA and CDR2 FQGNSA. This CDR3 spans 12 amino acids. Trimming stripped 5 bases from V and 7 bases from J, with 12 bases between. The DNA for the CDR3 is TGTGCCAGCAGCCAAAGGGTACAGGAGCAGTACTTC. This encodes CASSQRVQEQYF.

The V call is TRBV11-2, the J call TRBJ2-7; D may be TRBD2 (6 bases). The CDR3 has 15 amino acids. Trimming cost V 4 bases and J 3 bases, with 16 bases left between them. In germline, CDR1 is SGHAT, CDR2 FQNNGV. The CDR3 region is CASSSPRGSGYEQYF. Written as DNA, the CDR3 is TGTGCCAGCAGCTCCCCTAGGGGTAGCGGCTACGAGCAGTACTTC.